Shown below are 15 T cell receptor beta chains from a single sample sequenced in a study of PD-1 blockade in classical Hodgkin lymphoma. TCRdb keeps only in-frame clones here, not all; method: immunoSEQ multiplex PCR. The table records 25,000 to 40,000 clones, 65% to 80% of them present only once. Time point noted: cycle 4 day 1 (C4D1), after five to seven weeks of nivolumab. Every patient was affected by relapse after autologous stem cell transplantation, while exposure to brentuximab vedotin was not uniform. The sample here was peripheral blood mononuclear cells (PBMCs), taken before the fourth cycle of nivolumab. Every receptor here comes from a human donor with classical Hodgkin lymphoma.

V usage is TRBV29-1 and J usage is TRBJ1-5; 7 nucleotides align to TRBD1. This CDR3 spans 14 amino acids. Germline lookup yields CDR1 SQVTM and CDR2 ANQGSEA. Unmatched junction bases numbered 9, after V lost 6 bases and J lost 4 bases. The CDR3 region is CSVRAGTENQPQHF. The CDR3, as DNA: TGCAGCGTGCGGGCCGGGACAGAAAATCAGCCCCAGCATTTT.

The chain is built from TRBV6-5 and TRBJ1-3; D not certain. The CDR3 covers 15 residues. From germline, CDR1 is MNHEY and CDR2 SVGAGI. V lost 6 bases and J lost 0, with 12 bases in between. The CDR3 loop reads CASSPTVSSGNTIYF. The CDR3 bases are TGTGCCAGCAGCCCTACCGTGTCCTCTGGAAACACCATATATTTT.

This chain joins TRBV7-3 and TRBJ1-2; 9 bases agree with TRBD1. The V and J ends lost 0 bases and 7 bases, in that order; junction bases with no gene match: 9. The CDR3 contains 16 residues. Germline V CDR1 and CDR2: SGHTA, FQGTGA. CDR3 coding DNA: TGTGCCAGCAGCTTAACGAGGGGACAGGGTAATCCTGGCTACACCTTC. Protein: CASSLTRGQGNPGYTF.

V gene TRBV11-1 combines with J gene TRBJ1-2; 9 bases line up with TRBD1. The junction had 6 bases not matched to a gene; V was cut back by 5 bases and J by 5 bases. This CDR3 comprises 14 residues. Germline V gene sequence: CDR1 SGHAT, CDR2 FQDESV (reference sequence). The chain's CDR3 is CASSTGQGIYGYTF. The CDR3 bases are TGTGCCAGCAGCACCGGACAGGGGATTTATGGCTACACCTTC. The variable domain in full, with the rest retrieved from reference TRBV11-1 and TRBJ1-2, is EAEVAQSPRYKITEKSQAVAFWCDPISGHATLYWYRQILGQGPELLVQFQDESVVDDSQLPKDRFSAERLKGVDSTLKIQPAELGDSAMYLCASSTGQGIYGYTFGSGTRLTVV.

The V and J genes are TRBV7-6 and TRBJ2-1; TRBD1 aligns across 10 bases. CDR3 length: 15 residues. V lost 1 base and J lost 8; bases outside the gene matches: 5. The germline V gene encodes CDR1 SGHVS and CDR2 FNYEAQ. The CDR3 DNA sequence: TGTGCCAGCAGCTTAGGGGGGACAGGGGAGCATGAGCAGTTCTTC. It specifies CASSLGGTGEHEQFF.

The chain couples TRBV6-1 to TRBJ1-5; D is perhaps TRBD1 (6 bases). The germline V gene encodes CDR1 MNHNS and CDR2 SASEGT. Trimming shortened V by 1 base and J by 4 bases, and 17 bases separated the two germline ends. The CDR3 has 17 amino acids. The CDR3 reads CASSEDSLPGVNQPQHF. The DNA of the CDR3 is TGTGCCAGCAGTGAAGATAGTCTGCCAGGGGTGAATCAGCCCCAGCATTTT.

The V and J genes are TRBV15 and TRBJ2-1; D is unresolved. CDR1 and CDR2 from the germline V gene are LNHNV and YYDKDF (reference sequence). The CDR3 length is 11 residues. The germline V and J ends were trimmed by 1 base and 9 bases, with 4 bases remaining between them. In DNA form, the CDR3 reads TGTGCCACCAGCAGAGTAGGTGAGCAGTTCTTC. Translating gives CATSRVGEQFF.

The chain recombines TRBV2 with TRBJ2-3; D unclear. From germline, CDR1 is SNHLY and CDR2 FYNNEI. The CDR3 runs 13 residues. Trimming removed 6 bases at V and 4 bases at J, with 11 bases between. The CDR3 spells CASSDPTPDTQYF. Written as DNA, the CDR3 is TGTGCCAGCAGCGACCCGACCCCAGATACGCAGTATTTT.

The chain is built from TRBV6-5 and TRBJ1-3; D might be TRBD1 (5 bases). The germline V gene has CDR1 MNHEY and CDR2 SVGAGI. The CDR3 contains 14 residues. V was shortened by 4 bases and J by 0 bases, with 7 bases between the two germline ends. This CDR3 reads CASSWGSSGNTIYF. Here the CDR3 DNA reads TGTGCCAGCAGTTGGGGCTCCTCTGGAAACACCATATATTTT.

The V gene is TRBV5-1, the J gene TRBJ2-7, with 10 bases that match TRBD1. Germline CDR1 reads SGHRS; CDR2 reads YFSETQ. The CDR3 spans 17 residues. V shed 4 bases, J shed 3 bases, and the junction held 13 bases outside the gene matches. CDR3 DNA: TGCGCCAGCAGCCCAGAGACAGGGGGCCCCTACTACTACGAGCAGTACTTC. Translating it yields CASSPETGGPYYYEQYF.

The chain carries TRBV9 and TRBJ2-7; 7 nucleotides line up with TRBD1. The germline V gene encodes CDR1 SGDLS and CDR2 YYNGEE. The CDR3 loop spans 12 amino acids. V shed 0 bases and J 8 bases; nucleotides not matched to a gene: 2. The CDR3 sequence: CASSVGDRQQYF. CDR3 nucleotide sequence: TGTGCCAGCAGCGTAGGGGACAGACAGCAGTACTTC.

Only a few counts were recorded for this clone. The chain uses TRBV12-5 and TRBJ2-2, with 7 bases aligning to TRBD1. V trimming: 6 bases; J trimming: 6 bases; junction bases outside the gene matches: 10. There are 15 residues in the CDR3. Germline V gene data show CDR1 as LGHNT and CDR2 as FRNRAP. The CDR3 DNA reads TGTGCTAGTGGCCCCGGGGACAGCCGCCCCGGGGAGCTGTTTTTT. Translating it yields CASGPGDSRPGELFF.

This sequence joins TRBV6-5 and TRBJ2-5; D may be TRBD2 (6 bases). The V and J ends lost 7 bases and 2 bases respectively, with 11 bases between them. Germline CDR1 MNHEY, CDR2 SVGAGI. This CDR3 comprises 13 residues. The CDR3 is CASKEGNQETQYF. The CDR3 bases are TGTGCCAGCAAGGAGGGGAATCAAGAGACCCAGTACTTC.

This clone was detected only a few times. V is TRBV6-1 and J is TRBJ1-6, with unresolved D. Germline lookup yields CDR1 MNHNS and CDR2 SASEGT. This CDR3 comprises 15 residues. The V gene lost 2 bases and the J gene lost 15 bases, with 20 bases spanning the gap. CDR3 in amino acids: CASSERIGRPVDLHF. CDR3 coding DNA: TGTGCCAGCAGTGAAAGAATAGGGCGACCGGTAGACCTCCACTTT.

The chain is built from TRBV5-4 and TRBJ1-2; TRBD1 matches 10 bases. V was pared by 4 bases and J by 4 bases, with 10 bases of the junction left unmatched. The CDR3 totals 16 residues. Germline CDR1 SGHNT, CDR2 YYREEE (reference sequence). CDR3 region: CASSPTGGAPSYGYTF. The CDR3 nucleotides are TGTGCCAGCAGCCCGACAGGGGGCGCCCCCTCCTATGGCTACACCTTC.